This TCR beta chain was identified in a study of T cell responses to AZD1222 COVID-19 vaccine. General observations from the study: The breadth and depth of Spike-specific TCRs increased once two AZD1222 doses had been given. Most donors were white British, females outnumbered males, and clonal diversity was possibly underestimated. At baseline, seropositivity was found in only 5 to 7 AZD1222 recipients.

As regards this clone: Its antigen is undetermined.

The method was immunoSEQ multiplex PCR; TCRdb's version includes in-frame clones alone and lacks a portion of them. The top ten clones hold around 1.5% of a sample with more than 150,000 clones, 90% of them seen once. The sequence was obtained from an adult who received the AZD1222 COVID-19 vaccine. Sequenced here: peripheral blood, sampled 28 days after the second AZD1222 dose.

Written as DNA, the CDR3 is TGCGCCACTGCTGGGGGTGGGGCGCTTGGGGCCAACGTCCTGACTTTC. Amino acids: CATAGGGALGANVLTF. The J gene is TRBJ2-6, the V gene TRBV10-2; D may be TRBD1 or TRBD2 (5 bases each). V gave up 10 bases and J gave up 3 bases, with 19 bases separating them. The CDR3 loop spans 16 amino acids. CDR1 and CDR2 (germline): WSHSY, SAAADI.